This TCR beta chain was captured by sequencing in a study of T cell responses to AZD1222 COVID-19 vaccine. Method: immunoSEQ multiplex PCR; TCRdb's copy keeps in-frame clones and lacks some. This table holds about 49,000 clones, around three quarters found once. Germline trimming cut 5 bases from V and 3 bases from J; bases unmatched to any gene: 5. The CDR3 spans 13 residues. The germline V gene has CDR1 SQVTM and CDR2 ANQGSEA. V is TRBV29-1 and J is TRBJ1-2; TRBD1 matches at 8 bases. The sequences come from peripheral blood, collected on day 0 of AZD1222 vaccination. The clonotype originates from an adult in good health. CDR3: CSVSETGDYGYTF. CDR3 coding DNA: TGCAGCGTTTCAGAGACAGGGGACTATGGCTACACCTTC.